Presented here are 19 T cell receptor beta chains from one specimen sequenced in a study of cytomegalovirus exposure and HLA in healthy donors (dated by TCRdb to 2017 to 2019). Library prep was done by the immunoSEQ multiplex PCR assay. TCRdb holds this immuneACCESS table with in-frame rearrangements only. Some clones are missing; in checked studies, unresolved V genes explain under half, and the rest has no known cause. Across this sample there are about 56,000 clones, with approximately 93% seen only once. Less than 6% of the sample is in the top ten clones. Sequences were obtained from PBMCs. The receptors were sampled from a woman aged 18-29 years in good health and CMV-seronegative.

The rearrangement uses TRBV9 and TRBJ1-5, with 9 positions matching TRBD1. The germline CDR1 and CDR2 sequences are SGDLS and YYNGEE. The CDR3 has 15 amino acids. J was trimmed by 5 bases and V by 3 bases; bases with no gene match: 6. Written as DNA, the CDR3 is TGTGCCAGCAGCGCCGGGGGACAGGGTTATCAGCCCCAGCATTTT. It yields the protein CASSAGGQGYQPQHF.

The gene calls are TRBV7-2 and TRBJ1-4; D possibly corresponds to TRBD1 (6 bases). Trimming took 2 bases from V and 4 from J, leaving 11 bases between them. From germline, CDR1 is SGHTA and CDR2 FQGNSA. The CDR3 consists of 15 residues. CDR3 region: CASSLSGGHNEKLFF. DNA of the CDR3: TGTGCCAGCAGCTTATCTGGGGGCCATAATGAAAAACTGTTTTTT.

The genes are TRBV19 and TRBJ2-3; 9 nucleotides agree with TRBD2. The CDR3 loop spans 14 amino acids. Germline CDR1 LNHDA, CDR2 SQIVND (reference sequence). V was clipped by 7 bases and J by 5 bases; unmatched bases: 7. The CDR3 region is CASNPSGTEDTQYF. DNA of the CDR3: TGTGCCAGTAACCCTAGCGGGACTGAAGATACGCAGTATTTT.

The chain is built from TRBV9 and TRBJ1-1; D may be TRBD1 (6 bases). Trimming pared 1 base from V and 11 bases from J, leaving 12 bases between. In germline, CDR1 is SGDLS, CDR2 YYNGEE. The CDR3 length is 12 residues. The CDR3 DNA reads as TGTGCCAGCAGCGTATATGAGGGGGAGGCTTTCTTT. Residues: CASSVYEGEAFF.

The sample holds many counts of this clone. The genes are TRBV5-4 and TRBJ2-5; the D gene is possibly TRBD1 (6 bases). V lost 3 bases, J lost 5 bases, and 8 bases lay in between. CDR1 and CDR2 (germline): SGHNT, YYREEE (reference sequence). The CDR3 is 12 amino acids. The CDR3 bases are TGTGCCAGCAGCTATCAGGGGGAGACCCAGTACTTC. Amino acid sequence: CASSYQGETQYF.

This clone appeared a single time. The chain employs TRBV6-6 and TRBJ2-5; 10 bases line up with TRBD2. Germline assignment: CDR1 MNHNY and CDR2 SVGAGI (reference sequence). V lost 7 bases to trimming and J lost 9 bases; unmatched junction nucleotides: 14. This CDR3 is 15 amino acids long. The CDR3 sequence: CASTLPEGLAGAQYF. For the CDR3, the DNA is TGTGCCAGCACCCTCCCGGAGGGGCTAGCGGGGGCCCAGTACTTC.

V gene TRBV6-1 combines with J gene TRBJ2-2; weak D call: TRBD1 (6 bases). Trimming removed 3 bases at V and 4 bases at J, with 12 bases between. The CDR3 is made up of 15 amino acids. Germline V gene data show CDR1 as MNHNS and CDR2 as SASEGT. The CDR3 DNA reads as TGTGCCAGCAGTGAGACAGGCCTCGCCACCGGGGAGCTGTTTTTT. This sequence encodes CASSETGLATGELFF.

This clone appeared once. Written as DNA, the CDR3 is TGTGCCAGCAGCGGGGGGGATCAGCCCCAGCATTTT. It specifies CASSGGDQPQHF. The rearrangement joins TRBV27 to TRBJ1-5; D might be TRBD1 (5 bases). Germline loops: CDR1 MNHEY, CDR2 SMNVEV (reference sequence). CDR3 length: 12 residues. Deletions cut 6 bases from V and 5 bases from J, with 8 bases between.

V usage is TRBV5-6 and J usage is TRBJ2-1; 7 bases align to TRBD1. This CDR3 comprises 15 residues. Looked up from germline, CDR1 is SGHDT and CDR2 is YYEEEE. V lost 4 bases to trimming and J lost 2 bases; unmatched junction nucleotides: 6. This CDR3 is CASSPDRAPYNEQFF. The CDR3 nucleotides are TGTGCCAGCAGCCCAGACAGGGCCCCCTACAATGAGCAGTTCTTC.

V and J are TRBV4-1 and TRBJ1-3, with D possibly being TRBD1 (6 bases). CDR1 is MGHRA and CDR2 is YSYEKL in the germline V gene. This CDR3 has 19 amino acids. Deletions cut 5 bases from V and 1 base from J, with 24 bases between. CDR3 amino acids: CASSGRADSHLESGNTIYF. The CDR3 DNA sequence: TGCGCCAGCAGCGGAAGGGCGGACAGCCATCTAGAGTCTGGAAACACCATATATTTT.

The CDR3 region is CASSPDGRMNTEAFF. CDR3 nucleotides: TGTGCCAGCAGCCCGGATGGCAGGATGAACACTGAAGCTTTCTTT. The rearrangement joins TRBV11-2 to TRBJ1-1; D ambiguous. There are 15 residues in the CDR3. Germline CDR1 SGHAT, CDR2 FQNNGV. Trimming pared 5 bases from V and 0 bases from J, leaving 13 bases between. Supplemented by reference TRBV11-2 and TRBJ1-1, the full variable domain reads EAGVAQSPRYKIIEKRQSVAFWCNPISGHATLYWYQQILGQGPKLLIQFQNNGVVDDSQLPKDRFSAERLKGVDSTLKIQPAKLEDSAVYLCASSPDGRMNTEAFFGQGTRLTVV.

This rearrangement joins TRBV7-2 to TRBJ2-1; 8 nucleotides line up with TRBD2. Per the germline V gene, CDR1 is SGHTA and CDR2 is FQGNSA. The length of the CDR3 is 16 residues. J gave up 2 bases and V 0 bases, and 3 bases lay outside the gene matches. This CDR3 is CASSLAPRGAYNEQFF. The DNA for the CDR3 is TGTGCCAGCAGCTTAGCTCCGCGGGGGGCCTACAATGAGCAGTTCTTC.

V usage is TRBV10-3 and J usage is TRBJ1-5, with a weak D call TRBD1 (5 bases). This CDR3 has 17 amino acids. Germline V gene sequence: CDR1 ENHRY, CDR2 SYGVKD. Trimming cost V 2 bases and J 0 bases, with 14 bases left between them. The CDR3 sequence: CAISEVYRTNSNQPQHF. The CDR3 region has the DNA TGTGCCATCAGTGAGGTTTACAGGACGAATAGCAATCAGCCCCAGCATTTT.

The chain is built from TRBV7-9 and TRBJ2-4; a weak D match, TRBD1 (6 bases). This CDR3 contains 15 residues. The germline gives CDR1 SEHNR, CDR2 FQNEAQ (reference sequence). Trimming cost V 4 bases and J 0 bases, with 10 bases left between them. The CDR3 loop is CASSYAQGAKNIQYF. CDR3 DNA: TGTGCCAGCAGCTACGCACAGGGAGCCAAAAACATTCAGTACTTC.

V gene TRBV2 combines with J gene TRBJ1-3, with 8 bases identical to TRBD1. Germline lookup yields CDR1 SNHLY and CDR2 FYNNEI. Trimming cost V 6 bases and J 8 bases; bases outside gene matches: 9. This CDR3 has 14 amino acids. CDR3 region: CASRDGTGDDTIYF. The CDR3 nucleotides read TGTGCCAGCAGGGACGGGACAGGCGATGACACCATATATTTT.

The rearrangement joins TRBV4-3 to TRBJ2-1; D is perhaps TRBD2 (5 bases). The CDR3 contains 17 residues. The V gene's germline CDR1 is LGHNA and CDR2 YSLEER. V lost 0 bases and J lost 7, with 19 bases in between. CDR3: CASSQDLVASGLNEQFF. The CDR3 DNA reads TGCGCCAGCAGCCAAGATCTTGTAGCGTCCGGGTTGAATGAGCAGTTCTTC.

The V and J genes are TRBV7-6 and TRBJ1-2; 10 bases are a match to TRBD1. Looked up from germline, CDR1 is SGHVS and CDR2 is FNYEAQ. The CDR3 is 13 amino acids. The V segment lost 4 bases and the J segment 7 bases; nucleotides outside the gene matches: 3. DNA for the CDR3: TGTGCCAGCAGCTCCGACAGGGGGCTTGGCTACACCTTC. It is translated as CASSSDRGLGYTF.

V and J are TRBV6-1 and TRBJ1-2; a possible D gene is TRBD1 (6 bases). The germline CDR1 and CDR2 sequences are MNHNS and SASEGT. The CDR3 is made up of 14 amino acids. V lost 8 bases and J lost 3, with 16 bases in between. The CDR3 is CASHGQSPDYGYTF. The CDR3 DNA reads as TGTGCCAGCCACGGACAGTCCCCGGACTATGGCTACACCTTC.

The chain has TRBV9 and TRBJ2-1; TRBD2 matches 9 bases. The CDR3 length is 15 residues. Per germline, CDR1 SGDLS and CDR2 YYNGEE. V dropped 0 bases and J dropped 6; count of bases not matched to a gene: 4. In DNA form, the CDR3 reads TGTGCCAGCAGCGTAGAGGCGGGAGGGCCCAATGAGCAGTTCTTC. Residues: CASSVEAGGPNEQFF.